This TCR beta chain was found in a study of OX40 agonist ivuxolimab in advanced cancers. Turning to the study itself: Patients received ivuxolimab, an agonistic anti-OX40 (CD134) antibody. Study results and caveats: Among the least clonally expanded were partial responders at 0.1-3.0 mg/kg.

Note on this clone: What it binds is unknown.

Here immunoSEQ multiplex PCR was the method, and the copy in TCRdb shows in-frame clones only, minus some. Here the sample spans about 96,000 clones, under 85% being singletons. If patients had autoimmune disease history or systemic immunosuppression, they were excluded. At baseline, cycle 4 day 1, and cycle 7 day 1, blood was sampled. V was cut by 6 bases and J by 1 base, with 18 bases left in between. The CDR3 runs 16 residues. The germline V gene encodes CDR1 MGHDK and CDR2 SYGVNS. The sequence came from an adult with an advanced solid tumor such as melanoma, head and neck, liver or kidney cancer. This sequence joins TRBV25-1 and TRBJ1-1, with D hard to call. The material was CD4+ or CD8+ T cells sorted from blood, obtained in a trial of the OX40 agonist ivuxolimab. The CDR3 DNA is TGTGCCAGCAGCCCCCGAGAGGGTCGCACGAACACTGAAGCTTTCTTT. This encodes CASSPREGRTNTEAFF.